This passage covers 30 T cell receptor beta chains from one sample sequenced in a study of T cells in Graves' hyperthyroidism and ophthalmopathy. TCR beta CDR3 sequences were amplified from RNA transcripts. TCR CDR3 underwent first-round RT-PCR with the HTBI primer set. TCRdb reprocessed the multiplex PCR reads via MiXCR and lists one record per CDR3 protein. Among about 320,000 distinct CDR3 sequences listed, approximately 17% were seen once. Sequencing was performed on blood. The receptors originated from a man aged 25 to 40 with Graves' hyperthyroidism.

There are many counts of this clonotype. The chain recombines TRBV2 with TRBJ2-7; D remains ambiguous. V lost 5 bases and J 1 base, leaving 15 bases between the germline ends. The V gene's germline CDR1 is SNHLY and CDR2 FYNNEI. This CDR3 spans 15 amino acids. The CDR3: CASSPLLIHSYEQYF. For the CDR3, the DNA is TGTGCCAGCAGTCCCCTACTTATCCATTCCTACGAGCAGTACTTC.

This clonotype was found a few times. CDR3: CASSRGTTSGGYEQYF. The CDR3 DNA reads as TGTGCCAGCAGCCGGGGGACTACTAGCGGGGGATACGAGCAGTACTTC. The V gene is TRBV14, the J gene TRBJ2-7, with TRBD2 matching over 11 bases. The CDR3 loop spans 16 amino acids. The germline V gene has CDR1 SGHDN and CDR2 FVKESK. V lost 4 bases and J lost 4; bases outside the gene matches: 9.

V is TRBV5-6 and J is TRBJ2-3; TRBD2 agrees at 7 bases. Germline CDR1 SGHDT, CDR2 YYEEEE. The CDR3 totals 15 residues. J lost 5 bases, V lost 2 bases, and 8 bases had no gene match. The CDR3: CASSFRGGRKDTQYF. DNA for the CDR3: TGTGCCAGCAGCTTCCGGGGCGGGAGAAAAGATACGCAGTATTTT.

This clonotype was counted between two and nine times. The chain joins TRBV27 to TRBJ1-6; D is undetermined. In germline, CDR1 is MNHEY, CDR2 SMNVEV (reference sequence). V shed 2 bases and J shed 8 bases, with 10 bases lying between them. CDR3 length equals 14 residues. CDR3 protein: CASSLPREDSPLHF. The CDR3 nucleotides are TGTGCCAGCAGTTTACCGAGGGAGGATTCACCCCTCCACTTT.

The gene calls are TRBV20-1 and TRBJ2-5; D may correspond to TRBD1 or TRBD2 (5 bases each). The V gene's germline CDR1 is DFQATT and CDR2 SNEGSKA (reference sequence). The V end was cut by 6 bases, the J end by 3 bases, with 17 bases between. This CDR3 spans 14 amino acids. Here the CDR3 reads CSATSPRGEETQYF. The CDR3 bases are TGCAGTGCCACCTCGCCCCGGGGCGAAGAGACCCAGTACTTC.

The chain is built from TRBV28 and TRBJ1-1, with TRBD1 identical over 9 bases. From germline, CDR1 is MDHEN and CDR2 SYDVKM. V was clipped by 6 bases and J by 6 bases; unmatched bases: 8. There are 14 residues in the CDR3. The CDR3 loop reads CASSRWTGEAEAFF. CDR3 nucleotides: TGTGCCAGCAGCCGCTGGACAGGGGAGGCTGAAGCTTTCTTT.

This clonotype was recorded at least ten times. The rearrangement uses TRBV11-2 and TRBJ1-1, with D possibly TRBD1 on 6 matching bases. Germline CDR1 and CDR2: SGHAT and FQNNGV. The CDR3 has 14 residues. V was clipped by 2 bases and J by 2 bases, with 9 bases between them. The CDR3 region is CASSLKGTNTEAFF. CDR3 sequence (DNA): TGTGCCAGCAGCTTAAAAGGGACAAACACTGAAGCTTTCTTT.

The chain uses TRBV19 and TRBJ1-5; maybe TRBD1 (6 bases). Germline loops: CDR1 LNHDA, CDR2 SQIVND (reference sequence). The CDR3 has 15 residues. V was cut by 10 bases and J by 0 bases, with 16 bases left in between. CDR3 in amino acids: CATSGQLYSNQPQHF. CDR3 DNA: TGTGCCACCTCAGGACAGCTGTATAGCAATCAGCCCCAGCATTTT.

To note about this clonotype: A much more abundant neighbour one base away suggests this may be a read error. The chain recombines TRBV10-2 with TRBJ2-2, with TRBD2 as a possible D gene (6 bases). The V gene's germline CDR1 is WSHSY and CDR2 SAAADI. This CDR3 has 17 residues. The CDR3 reads CASSESRGLPATGGLFF. The CDR3 nucleotides read TGCGCCAGCAGTGAGTCGCGAGGACTCCCCGCCACCGGGGGGCTGTTTTTT.

This clonotype appeared many times. This rearrangement joins TRBV20-1 to TRBJ2-7; TRBD2 matches 8 bases. Germline CDR1 DFQATT, CDR2 SNEGSKA (reference sequence). The CDR3 is made up of 13 amino acids. J was trimmed by 3 bases and V by 6 bases; bases with no gene match: 7. The CDR3 protein is CSAQPGLVYEQYF. The CDR3 coding sequence is TGCAGTGCGCAACCGGGACTAGTCTACGAGCAGTACTTC.

This clonotype was seen many times. V is TRBV5-1 and J is TRBJ2-3; 7 positions agree with TRBD1. Germline V gives CDR1 SGHRS, CDR2 YFSETQ. V shed 7 bases and J 1 base; nucleotides not matched to a gene: 9. The CDR3 has 15 residues. The CDR3 DNA follows: TGCGCCAGCTTTCAAGACACAGGGGGCACAGATACGCAGTATTTT. It codes for CASFQDTGGTDTQYF.

This clonotype appeared many times. The chain couples TRBV7-9 to TRBJ2-3, with 10 positions matching TRBD2. Germline V gene sequence: CDR1 SEHNR, CDR2 FQNEAQ (reference sequence). This CDR3 region has 15 residues. V gave up 10 bases and J gave up 5 bases; unmatched junction bases: 12. CDR3 sequence (DNA): TGTGCCACCCGTCCGGGACTAGCGTACATAGATACGCAGTATTTT. Residues: CATRPGLAYIDTQYF.

This clonotype was picked up one time. V is TRBV7-9 and J is TRBJ1-2; TRBD1 matches at 9 bases. The V segment lost 5 bases and the J segment 0 bases; nucleotides outside the gene matches: 10. This CDR3 region has 17 residues. Germline lookup yields CDR1 SEHNR and CDR2 FQNEAQ (reference sequence). CDR3 loop: CASSPYRGRRANYGYTF. CDR3 coding DNA: TGTGCCAGCAGCCCCTACAGGGGGCGCAGGGCTAACTATGGCTACACCTTC.

This clonotype was recorded many times. This chain uses TRBV27 with TRBJ2-5; 7 bases fit TRBD1. V trimming: 1 base; J trimming: 4 bases; junction bases outside the gene matches: 0. The CDR3 consists of 13 residues. Germline assignment: CDR1 MNHEY and CDR2 SMNVEV (reference sequence). The CDR3 spells CASSLYRGETQYF. CDR3 coding DNA: TGTGCCAGCAGTTTATACAGGGGAGAGACCCAGTACTTC.

The chain links TRBV27 to TRBJ2-7; 8 bases fit TRBD1. The CDR3 contains 15 residues. Germline V gives CDR1 MNHEY, CDR2 SMNVEV (reference sequence). The ends lost 6 bases at V and 6 bases at J; junction bases unmatched: 13. CDR3 sequence: CASSLYPGQEGEQYF. As DNA, the CDR3 is TGTGCCAGCAGCCTTTACCCGGGACAGGAGGGCGAGCAGTACTTC.

This clonotype was detected ten times or more. The V call is TRBV12-5, the J call TRBJ2-2, with 8 bases identical to TRBD2. V was clipped by 0 bases and J by 1 base; unmatched bases: 4. Germline CDR1 and CDR2: LGHNT and FRNRAP. The CDR3 consists of 17 residues. CDR3 DNA sequence: TGTGCTAGTGGTTTGGTTATTAGCGGGGAGAACACCGGGGAGCTGTTTTTT. Translated, it gives CASGLVISGENTGELFF.

V is TRBV5-1 and J is TRBJ2-5; 10 nucleotides match TRBD2. With 6 bases clipped from V and 1 base from J, the junction kept 9 bases outside the gene matches. This CDR3 comprises 16 residues. The germline CDR1 and CDR2 sequences are SGHRS and YFSETQ. CDR3 loop: CASMETSGTPQETQYF. For the CDR3, the DNA is TGCGCCAGCATGGAAACTAGCGGGACCCCCCAAGAGACCCAGTACTTC. The whole variable domain, filled in from reference TRBV5-1 and TRBJ2-5, reads KAGVTQTPRYLIKTRGQQVTLSCSPISGHRSVSWYQQTPGQGLQFLFEYFSETQRNKGNFPGRFSGRQFSNSRSEMNVSTLELGDSALYLCASMETSGTPQETQYFGPGTRLLVL.

The gene calls are TRBV13 and TRBJ2-1; 8 bases map to TRBD2. Germline values: CDR1 PRHDT, CDR2 FYEKMQ (reference sequence). Losses at the gene ends were 4 bases for V and 9 bases for J; bases not matched to a gene: 5. This CDR3 has 13 residues. CDR3 in amino acids: CASSWRLATEQFF. As DNA, the CDR3 is TGTGCCAGCAGCTGGCGACTAGCGACTGAGCAGTTCTTC.

This clonotype showed up just a few times. The chain carries TRBV12-3 or TRBV12-4 and TRBJ1-2, with a possible D match to TRBD1 (5 bases). This CDR3 region has 16 residues. Trimming took off 5 bases at V and 8 bases at J, with 24 bases between the two ends. The CDR3 coding sequence is TGTGCCAGCAGTAACCCCGGGGCCCCACTGAATGAAGGCTACACCTTC. It yields the protein CASSNPGAPLNEGYTF.

The sample holds a few counts of this clonotype. With a much larger clone just one base away, this may be a read error. The genes are TRBV2 and TRBJ1-1, with D possibly being TRBD1 (6 bases). Germline loops: CDR1 SNHLY, CDR2 FYNNEI. The CDR3 spans 13 residues. V dropped 4 bases and J dropped 8 bases, with 14 bases sitting between them. As DNA, the CDR3 is TGTGCCAGCAGTGGAGGCCCAGGGACAGAAGCTTTCTTT. It yields the protein CASSGGPGTEAFF.

The chain recombines TRBV7-3 with TRBJ2-1; 11 bases are a match to TRBD2. The CDR3 is made up of 13 amino acids. The V gene's germline CDR1 is SGHTA and CDR2 FQGTGA. V dropped 6 bases and J dropped 8; count of bases not matched to a gene: 3. The CDR3 DNA reads as TGTGCCAGCAGTGCTAGCGGGAGGTATGAGCAGTTCTTC. It translates to CASSASGRYEQFF.

This clonotype has ten or more counts. The chain is built from TRBV27 and TRBJ1-1, with D hard to call. Germline-derived CDR1 and CDR2 are MNHEY and SMNVEV (reference sequence). CDR3 length: 14 residues. Trimming removed 4 bases at V and 4 bases at J, with 13 bases between. The CDR3 loop reads CASSSYSGGTEAFF. The CDR3 DNA follows: TGTGCCAGCAGTTCTTATTCCGGAGGCACTGAAGCTTTCTTT.

With regard to this clonotype: A read error is possible here, since a much larger clone lies one base away. J is TRBJ2-2 and V is TRBV11-2, with D perhaps matching TRBD2 (6 bases). V shed 1 base and J shed 8 bases, with 14 bases lying between them. The germline V gene has CDR1 SGHAT and CDR2 FQNNGV. The CDR3 has 15 amino acids. CDR3 bases: TGTGCCAGCAGCTTAGGCTGGACTACGGGGGGGGAGCTGTTTTTT. This codes for CASSLGWTTGGELFF.

Regarding this clonotype: It may be a read error: a sequence one base away is much more abundant. V is TRBV2 and J is TRBJ2-1; D may match TRBD1 or TRBD2 (5 bases each). V shed 8 bases and J shed 5 bases, with 19 bases lying between them. Germline V gives CDR1 SNHLY, CDR2 FYNNEI. This CDR3 is 15 amino acids long. Here the CDR3 DNA reads TGTGCCAGCGGGAAGGTCGGGGACCAAAACAATGAGCAGTTCTTC. It is translated as CASGKVGDQNNEQFF. Variable domain in full (rest from reference TRBV2 and TRBJ2-1): EPEVTQTPSHQVTQMGQEVILRCVPISNHLYFYWYRQILGQKVEFLVSFYNNEISEKSEIFDDQFSVERPDGSNFTLKIRSTKLEDSAMYFCASGKVGDQNNEQFFGPGTRLTVL.

This clonotype was observed at least ten times. V is TRBV27 and J is TRBJ2-3; a possible D gene is TRBD2 (6 bases). The germline gives CDR1 MNHEY, CDR2 SMNVEV (reference sequence). Trimming took 0 bases from V and 5 from J, leaving 9 bases between them. The CDR3 covers 14 residues. For the CDR3, the DNA is TGTGCCAGCAGTTTATCGCTGGGGGGAGATACGCAGTATTTT. This gives the protein CASSLSLGGDTQYF.

This clonotype has a single count. A much bigger clone sits one base away, suggesting this may be a read error. The rearrangement joins TRBV30 to TRBJ1-2, with TRBD1 matching over 7 bases. Unmatched junction bases numbered 5, after V lost 6 bases and J lost 1 base. CDR1 and CDR2 from the germline V gene are GTSNPN and SVGIG (reference sequence). The CDR3 spans 13 residues. CDR3 region: CACLRGINYGYTF. CDR3 in DNA: TGTGCCTGCCTCAGGGGGATTAACTATGGCTACACCTTC.

This clonotype was found a few times. Written as DNA, the CDR3 is TGTGCCAGCCGGGGGGCTGGGACCCAGTACTTC. Encoded protein: CASRGAGTQYF. The chain couples TRBV6-1 to TRBJ2-5; a possible D gene is TRBD2 (7 bases). Per the germline V gene, CDR1 is MNHNS and CDR2 is SASEGT. The CDR3 extends over 11 amino acids. V lost 8 bases and J 7 bases, leaving 11 bases between the germline ends.

This chain connects TRBV9 to TRBJ2-7; TRBD1 matches 10 bases. Germline CDR1 is SGDLS and CDR2 is YYNGEE. CDR3 length: 15 residues. V dropped 3 bases and J dropped 7; count of bases not matched to a gene: 10. The CDR3 DNA sequence: TGTGCCAGCAGCGCTTGGGACAGGGGAAGGGAGGAGCAGTACTTC. Amino acids: CASSAWDRGREEQYF.

At least ten counts were recorded for this clonotype. The chain carries TRBV11-3 and TRBJ1-1; TRBD1 is a possible D gene (6 bases). Germline V gene lookup returns CDR1 SGHNT and CDR2 YENEEA. The CDR3 runs to 13 residues. V was shortened by 5 bases and J by 4 bases, with 11 bases between the two germline ends. The CDR3 DNA reads TGTGCCAGCAGCCTAACAGGGCCCACTGAAGCTTTCTTT. This encodes CASSLTGPTEAFF.

The chain combines TRBV7-3 with TRBJ2-2, with D unresolved. The germline V and J ends were trimmed by 0 bases and 3 bases, with 17 bases remaining between them. CDR3 length equals 18 residues. Germline V gene sequence: CDR1 SGHTA, CDR2 FQGTGA. CDR3 DNA sequence: TGTGCCAGCAGCTTAACTGGGGTTACTGTGCGTGACACCGGGGAGCTGTTTTTT. This encodes CASSLTGVTVRDTGELFF. Filled out from reference TRBV7-3 and TRBJ2-2, the complete variable domain reads GAGVSQTPSNKVTEKGKYVELRCDPISGHTALYWYRQSLGQGPEFLIYFQGTGAADDSGLPNDRFFAVRPEGSVSTLKIQRTERGDSAVYLCASSLTGVTVRDTGELFFGEGSRLTVL.